A selection of T cell receptor beta chains follows, all from one sample in a study of PD-1 blockade in classical Hodgkin lymphoma. Measured with immunoSEQ multiplex PCR; TCRdb has only the in-frame clones, and not every one. The data contain about 93,000 clones, 75% to 85% of them singletons. The input for sequencing was peripheral blood mononuclear cells (PBMCs), taken before the second cycle of nivolumab. The receptors come from a human donor with classical Hodgkin lymphoma. Each CDR3 is given with its conserved first and last residue. D genes are given only for firm matches. Clone sizes are given selectively: once, few, many, or a class where the clone is expanded.

cdr3_nt	cdr3_aa	clone_size	d_call	v_call	j_call
TGTGCCAGCAGCTTAGGGGGGGACAGCAGTCAGCCCCAGCATTTT	CASSLGGDSSQPQHF	-	TRBD1	TRBV7-9	TRBJ1-5
TGTGCCAGCAGGCCCTCGGGTGGGGGATCCTACGAGCAGTACTTC	CASRPSGGGSYEQYF	-	-	TRBV6-6	TRBJ2-7
TGTGCCAGCAGCTGGAGGGCGGGGACTTCCTACGAGCAGTACTTC	CASSWRAGTSYEQYF	-	-	TRBV5-4	TRBJ2-7
TGTGCCAGCAGCCAAGGTCTAACAGGGCCGGGGCGGGATACGCAGTATTTT	CASSQGLTGPGRDTQYF	-	-	TRBV14	TRBJ2-3
TGTGCCAGCTCACCACGGGCGGGCTACTCTGGGGCCAACGTCCTGACTTTC	CASSPRAGYSGANVLTF	-	-	TRBV18	TRBJ2-6
TGTGCCAGCAGCGTAGACTCCTACAATGAGCAGTTCTTC	CASSVDSYNEQFF	-	-	TRBV9	TRBJ2-1
TGCAGCGCGGGGGGGGCTAACTATGGCTACACCTTC	CSAGGANYGYTF	-	-	TRBV29-1	TRBJ1-2
TGTGCCAGCAGCGAAGTGCAAGATACGCAGTATTTT	CASSEVQDTQYF	-	-	TRBV9	TRBJ2-3
TGTGCCAGCAGCTCTCGGACGGTTAGCTACTATGGCTACACCTTC	CASSSRTVSYYGYTF	-	-	TRBV7-2	TRBJ1-2
TGTGCCAGTAGCCCTAGCACTAGCACAGATACGCAGTATTTT	CASSPSTSTDTQYF	-	-	TRBV19	TRBJ2-3
TGTGCCAGCTCACCGTCGACAGGGGCCTATGGCTACACCTTC	CASSPSTGAYGYTF	-	TRBD1	TRBV18	TRBJ1-2
TGTGCCAGCAGTCTGGGAGGGGCAGATACGCAGTATTTT	CASSLGGADTQYF	-	TRBD2	TRBV7-9	TRBJ2-3
TGCGCCAGCAGCTTGGACACTCCTGGGCCAAACGAGCAGTACTTC	CASSLDTPGPNEQYF	-	-	TRBV5-1	TRBJ2-7
TGTGCCACCAGCAGAGAGGGGGGACTAGCGGGAAATGAGCAGTTCTTC	CATSREGGLAGNEQFF	-	TRBD2	TRBV15	TRBJ2-1
TGTGCCAGCAGCCCCCTCGGGCCGGGCTCCTACAATGAGCAGTTCTTC	CASSPLGPGSYNEQFF	-	-	TRBV11-2	TRBJ2-1
TGTGCCAGCAGTGTGTTCGGGGGGGGCGAAAAACTGTTTTTT	CASSVFGGGEKLFF	-	-	TRBV2	TRBJ1-4
TGTGCCAGCAGCTTACGGGAGGGCCTGCGGTACAATGAGCAGTTCTTC	CASSLREGLRYNEQFF	-	TRBD2	TRBV11-3	TRBJ2-1
TGTGCCAGCAGCGCTAGACTAGCGGCCAACACCGGGGAGCTGTTTTTT	CASSARLAANTGELFF	-	TRBD2	TRBV9	TRBJ2-2
TGTGCCAGCAGCCTAGGGACAGGACCCACAGATACGCAGTATTTT	CASSLGTGPTDTQYF	-	TRBD1	TRBV9	TRBJ2-3
TGTGCCAGCAGTGAAGTGGGGGGACTCTACAATGAGCAGTTCTTC	CASSEVGGLYNEQFF	-	-	TRBV6-1	TRBJ2-1
TGTGCCAGCAGCGCTATGTCGAACACTGAAGCTTTCTTT	CASSAMSNTEAFF	-	-	TRBV7-3	TRBJ1-1
TGTGCCAGCAGCTTGGGCGGGCGGTCGAACACCGGGGAGCTGTTTTTT	CASSLGGRSNTGELFF	-	-	TRBV5-4	TRBJ2-2
TGTGCCAGCATGACAGGGGCCCCCTACGAGCAGTACTTC	CASMTGAPYEQYF	-	TRBD1	TRBV28	TRBJ2-7
TGCGCCAGCAGTTCCGGGACAGGGTTGAACACTGAAGCTTTCTTT	CASSSGTGLNTEAFF	once	TRBD1	TRBV5-1	TRBJ1-1
TGTGCCAGCAGCTTAGGTGGGGCAGCCAGGAACACTGAAGCTTTCTTT	CASSLGGAARNTEAFF	-	-	TRBV11-3	TRBJ1-1
TGCGCCAGCAGCCAAGCTATGGCAGGTCTCAATCAGCCCCAGCATTTT	CASSQAMAGLNQPQHF	-	-	TRBV4-1	TRBJ1-5
TGTGCCAGCTCAGGGGCCATGGGGGAGCAGTACTTC	CASSGAMGEQYF	-	-	TRBV18	TRBJ2-7
TGTGCCAGCAGCCTAAGCGGCTACGAGCAGTACTTC	CASSLSGYEQYF	-	-	TRBV7-2	TRBJ2-7
TGTGCCAGCAGCCGACAGGGACCAAACACTGAAGCTTTCTTT	CASSRQGPNTEAFF	-	TRBD1	TRBV6-6	TRBJ1-1
TGCGCCAGCAGCCCGTTGGGCGCGGGAGGAGGGTGGGGTAATGAGCAGTTCTTC	CASSPLGAGGGWGNEQFF	-	TRBD2	TRBV5-1	TRBJ2-1
TGTGCCAGCAGCGAATGGGGGGCGTCAGGTGGAAACACCATATATTTT	CASSEWGASGGNTIYF	once	-	TRBV28	TRBJ1-3
TGTGCCAGCAGTATCTTAGGGACAGGCGGAACCATTCAGTACTTC	CASSILGTGGTIQYF	-	TRBD1	TRBV28	TRBJ2-4
TGTGCCAGTGGGGGGCCGTGGGTAGCCAAAAACATTCAGTACTTC	CASGGPWVAKNIQYF	-	-	TRBV9	TRBJ2-4
TGTGCCAGTAGTATCGGGAGAGGTAGGGTTTACAATGAGCAGTTCTTC	CASSIGRGRVYNEQFF	-	-	TRBV19	TRBJ2-1
TGCGCCAGCAGCCTCTACCAGCGCCACACAGATACGCAGTATTTT	CASSLYQRHTDTQYF	-	-	TRBV4-1	TRBJ2-3
TGTGCCAGCAGCTTAGTAGGCGCGGGAGACGGGCAGTACTTC	CASSLVGAGDGQYF	-	TRBD2	TRBV7-2	TRBJ2-7
TGTGCCAGTAGTCCTAAGACAGGGGCCTACAATGAGCAGTTCTTC	CASSPKTGAYNEQFF	-	TRBD1	TRBV19	TRBJ2-1
TGCAGCGTTGGGTTATTGGCGCCCTCCTACGAGCAGTACTTC	CSVGLLAPSYEQYF	-	-	TRBV29-1	TRBJ2-7
TGTGCCAGCAGGAGGGGTGGGGGAGAAGAGACCCAGTACTTC	CASRRGGGEETQYF	-	-	TRBV7-8	TRBJ2-5
TGTGCCAGCAGTTTATGGGCTAGCGGGAGTGGGTACGAGCAGTACTTC	CASSLWASGSGYEQYF	once	TRBD2	TRBV27	TRBJ2-7
TGCGCCAGCAGCTTGGCCCCGGGTTACAATGAGCAGTTCTTC	CASSLAPGYNEQFF	once	-	TRBV5-1	TRBJ2-1
TGTGCCAGCAGTTTATTGGCTAGCGGGAGTTCCTACAATGAGCAGTTCTTC	CASSLLASGSSYNEQFF	-	TRBD2	TRBV27	TRBJ2-1
TGTGCCATCAGTGAGCGGACAGGGATGGCCGGGGAGCTGTTTTTT	CAISERTGMAGELFF	-	TRBD1	TRBV10-3	TRBJ2-2
TGTGCCAGCAGTGACTGGCGCACTGGGGCCAACGTCCTGACTTTC	CASSDWRTGANVLTF	-	-	TRBV2	TRBJ2-6